Below are 6 T cell receptor beta chains sequenced from a single sample in a study of blood T cells in healthy people across ages. Sample-barcoded 5' priming and a J-beta primer mix drove a second PCR of about 7 to 12 cycles. One entry per CDR3 protein results from TCRdb running MiXCR on the 5' RACE reads. The table has over 1,200,000 distinct CDR3 sequences, around 59% seen once. Source material: blood. These TCRs come from a man younger than 30 in good health.

The chain combines TRBV20-1 with TRBJ2-5; D is unresolved. The V gene lost 4 bases and the J gene lost 2 bases, with 8 bases spanning the gap. CDR1 is DFQATT, CDR2 SNEGSKA, per germline (reference sequence). This CDR3 is built from 12 residues. This chain's CDR3 is CSATSGQETQYF. The CDR3, as DNA: TGCAGTGCTACTTCTGGACAAGAGACCCAGTACTTC.

This chain connects TRBV15 to TRBJ2-5; 11 positions agree with TRBD2. Unmatched junction bases numbered 5, after V lost 3 bases and J lost 2 bases. The CDR3 loop spans 16 amino acids. Germline loops: CDR1 LNHNV, CDR2 YYDKDF (reference sequence). The chain's CDR3 is CATSRISGGVQETQYF. The CDR3, as DNA: TGTGCCACCAGCAGGATTAGCGGGGGGGTGCAAGAGACCCAGTACTTC.

CDR3: CASSVAREQETQYF. CDR3 DNA: TGTGCCAGCAGCGTAGCTAGGGAACAAGAGACCCAGTACTTC. This chain links TRBV9 with TRBJ2-5; D is unresolved. Deletions cut 0 bases from V and 2 bases from J, with 8 bases between. From germline, CDR1 is SGDLS and CDR2 YYNGEE. This CDR3 comprises 14 residues.

This chain links TRBV11-2 with TRBJ2-1; D gene unclear. Trimming left V 6 bases short and J 0 bases short, with 6 bases between. Germline CDR1 reads SGHAT; CDR2 reads FQNNGV. The CDR3 has 13 residues. CDR3 DNA sequence: TGTGCCAGCAGTCCTTACTCCTACAATGAGCAGTTCTTC. It encodes CASSPYSYNEQFF.

This chain joins TRBV21-1 and TRBJ2-5; the table calls TRBD2, which could not be checked here. TRBV21-1 is flagged as a pseudogene. This CDR3 comprises 14 residues. CDR3 DNA: TGTGCCAGCCCCGGGACTAGGGTCCAAGAGACCCAGTACTTC. Protein sequence: CASPGTRVQETQYF.

The rearrangement links TRBV20-1 to TRBJ2-7; D might be TRBD1 (5 bases). This CDR3 spans 14 amino acids. Trimming stripped 3 bases from V and 2 bases from J, with 14 bases between. The germline V gene encodes CDR1 DFQATT and CDR2 SNEGSKA (reference sequence). CDR3 sequence (DNA): TGCAGTGCTAGCAGAGACAGCTCTCCCTACGAGCAGTACTTC. Encoded protein: CSASRDSSPYEQYF.